This T cell receptor beta chain appears in the sequencing data of a study of T cell repertoires in cytomegalovirus infection (dated by TCRdb to about 2019). Describing the broader study: The peptide stimulations were aimed at well-studied HLA-B-restricted epitopes as well as recently identified HLA-C-restricted CMV epitopes, whose presentation resists viral immunomodulation. Donor HLA type was relevant to the analysis, because carriage of CMV infection together with the matching HLA type was indicated by public TCR beta signatures.

Findings and caveats that apply to the study as a whole: In the ex vivo response, HLA-C-restricted CMV-specific TCR beta clonotypes were dominant, and in two of eight donors the single most frequent clonotype came from this HLA-C-restricted group. In both this cohort and an independent cohort of several hundred donors, the cumulative frequency of public TCR beta family members distinguished carriers of CMV infection plus the relevant HLA type.

Concerning this clonotype: It has no known antigen specificity. Per-base qualities were not stored, and no clone one base away is much larger.

The intended sense of this specimen's treatment or condition label: in vitro stimulation with specific CMV peptide epitopes to enrich CMV-specific T cells. Instrument on record: Illumina HiSeq 1500. TCRdb ran its own pipeline on the public reads, namely fastp trimming at Q25 and MiXCR clone calling, and kept in-frame beta chains. Each entry merges the rows of one CDR3 protein and shows their most common DNA and genes. Recorded for this sample are more than 250,000 distinct CDR3 sequences; around 25% of them occurred a single time. The ten largest account for roughly 15% of the sample. The sequencing used cultured PBMCs, collected from culture after CMV antigen stimulation. The TCR sequence derives from a human donor in good health (CMV status not recorded). Some clones in this sample may be carry-over from other donors' samples.

CDR3 loop: CASSSKSGTGDNSPLHF. The nucleotides read TGTGCCAGCAGTTCCAAGTCCGGGACAGGGGATAATTCACCCCTCCACTTT. This sequence uses TRBV6-5 and TRBJ1-6; TRBD1 aligns with 10 central bases. V is pruned by 4 bases and J by 5 bases, leaving 8 bases of the junction without a gene match. For CDR1 and CDR2, the germline V gene lists MNHEY and SVGAGI. Inclusive of the bounding cysteine and phenylalanine, the CDR3 is 17 residues long. The sequence is cut down to CDR3 DNA, 51 bases in frame from base 1.